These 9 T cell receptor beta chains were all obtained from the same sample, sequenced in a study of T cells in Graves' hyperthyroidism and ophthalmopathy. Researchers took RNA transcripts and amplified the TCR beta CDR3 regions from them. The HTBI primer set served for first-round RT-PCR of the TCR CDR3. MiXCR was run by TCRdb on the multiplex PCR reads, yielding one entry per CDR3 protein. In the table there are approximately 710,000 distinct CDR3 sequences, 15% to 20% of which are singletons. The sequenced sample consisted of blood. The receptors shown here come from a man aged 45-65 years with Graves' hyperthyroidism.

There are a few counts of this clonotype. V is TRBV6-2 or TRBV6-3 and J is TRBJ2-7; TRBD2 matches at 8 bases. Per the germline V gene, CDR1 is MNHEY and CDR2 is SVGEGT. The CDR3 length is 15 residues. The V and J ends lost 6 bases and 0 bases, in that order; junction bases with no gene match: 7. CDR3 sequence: CASRKKSGSSYEQYF. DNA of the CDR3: TGTGCCAGCAGAAAGAAAAGCGGGAGCTCCTACGAGCAGTACTTC.

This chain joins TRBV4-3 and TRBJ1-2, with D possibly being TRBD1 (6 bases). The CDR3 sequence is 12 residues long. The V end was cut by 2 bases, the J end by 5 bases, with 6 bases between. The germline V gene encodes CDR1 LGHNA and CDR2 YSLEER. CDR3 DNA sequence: TGCGCCAGCAGCCAAACAGGGTATGGCTACACCTTC. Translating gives CASSQTGYGYTF.

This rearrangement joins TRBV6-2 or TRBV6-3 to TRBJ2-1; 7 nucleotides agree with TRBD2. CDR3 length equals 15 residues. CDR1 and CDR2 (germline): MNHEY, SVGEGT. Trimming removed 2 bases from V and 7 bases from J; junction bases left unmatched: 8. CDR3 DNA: TGTGCCAGCAGTTACCCCGGAAGAGCGGGAAATGAGCAGTTCTTC. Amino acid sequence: CASSYPGRAGNEQFF.

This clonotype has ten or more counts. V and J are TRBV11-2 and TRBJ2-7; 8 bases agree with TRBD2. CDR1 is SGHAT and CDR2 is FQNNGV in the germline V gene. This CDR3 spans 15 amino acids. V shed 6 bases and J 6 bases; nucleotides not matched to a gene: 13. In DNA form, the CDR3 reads TGTGCCAGCAGGCATCACGGGCTAGCGGGCTCCGAGCAGTACTTC. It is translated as CASRHHGLAGSEQYF.

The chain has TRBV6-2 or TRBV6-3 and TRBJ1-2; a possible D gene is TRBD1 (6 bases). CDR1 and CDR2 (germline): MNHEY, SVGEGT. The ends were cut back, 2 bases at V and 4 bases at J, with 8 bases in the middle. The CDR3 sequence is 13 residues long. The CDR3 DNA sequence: TGTGCCAGCAGTTACACGGACAGCTATGGCTACACCTTC. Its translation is CASSYTDSYGYTF.

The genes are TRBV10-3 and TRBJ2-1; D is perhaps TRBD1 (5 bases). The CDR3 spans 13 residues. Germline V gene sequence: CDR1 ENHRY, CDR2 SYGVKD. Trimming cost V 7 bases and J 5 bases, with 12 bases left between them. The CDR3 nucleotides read TGTGCCATCACAGGGAAGGACCACAATGAGCAGTTCTTC. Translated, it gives CAITGKDHNEQFF.

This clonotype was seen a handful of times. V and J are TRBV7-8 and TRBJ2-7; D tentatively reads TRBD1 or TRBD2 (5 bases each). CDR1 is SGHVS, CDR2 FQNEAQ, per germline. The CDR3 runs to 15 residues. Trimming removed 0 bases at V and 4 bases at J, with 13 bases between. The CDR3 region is CASSLATGTVYEQYF. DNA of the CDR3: TGTGCCAGCAGCTTAGCAACGGGGACGGTTTACGAGCAGTACTTC.

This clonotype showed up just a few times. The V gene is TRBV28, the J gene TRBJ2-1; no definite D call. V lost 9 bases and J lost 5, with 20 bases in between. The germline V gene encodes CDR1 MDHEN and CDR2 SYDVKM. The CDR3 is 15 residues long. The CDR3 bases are TGTGCCAGTTCGTCCTCTGTGCATGTGGACAATGAGCAGTTCTTC. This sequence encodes CASSSSVHVDNEQFF.

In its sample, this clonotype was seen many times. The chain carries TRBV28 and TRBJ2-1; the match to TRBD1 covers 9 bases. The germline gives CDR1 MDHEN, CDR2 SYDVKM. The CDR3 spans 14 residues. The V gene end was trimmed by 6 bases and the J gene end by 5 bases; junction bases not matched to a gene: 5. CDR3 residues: CASRTDRGNNEQFF. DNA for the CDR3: TGTGCCAGCAGGACGGACAGGGGTAACAATGAGCAGTTCTTC.